This T cell receptor (beta chain) was identified during a study of CD8+ T cells in alopecia areata. Study-level information: Administration of oral tofacitinib to treated patients was at 5 to 10 mg twice daily.

This clone is a singleton in its sample. Sample treatment: oral pan-JAK inhibitor, 5-10 mg twice daily. The CDR3 extends over 16 amino acids. Trimming left V 7 bases short and J 3 bases short, with 16 bases between. The germline CDR1 and CDR2 sequences are LGHNA and YNFKEQ. Extraction of RNA preceded its reverse transcription into cDNA, which served as the sequencing template. Some clones are missing from TCRdb's copy, which holds only in-frame ones; the method was immunoSEQ multiplex PCR. This sample yields 150,000 to 200,000 clones, of which roughly 61% are seen a single time; around 12% belongs to the top ten.

The TCR originated in a human donor with alopecia areata. The material sequenced was CD8+ T cells sorted from blood, taken at week 24, from a patient treated with tofacitinib. The chain has TRBV4-2 and TRBJ1-6, with D possibly TRBD1 on 5 matching bases. DNA for the CDR3: TGTGCCAGCAAACAATCATCGACAGTCTATAATTCACCCCTCCACTTT. As protein: CASKQSSTVYNSPLHF.